This T cell receptor beta chain came from a study of blood T cell repertoires in COVID-19. Background on the study: Donors in the United States, Italy and Spain gave samples during acute or convalescent COVID-19. PBMCs, B-cell-depleted T cells, or T cells provided the cDNA or gDNA that made up the material.

Sequencing used immunoSEQ multiplex PCR; TCRdb keeps in-frame clones, though not all of them. The sample consists of a few hundred thousand clones, less than 90% of them appearing once. Researchers sorted participants into cohorts using their self-reported clinical history. With respect to this clone: Other DNA sequences in the sample encode the same CDR3.

CDR3 size: 12 residues. The V gene lost 6 bases and the J gene lost 1 base, with 9 bases spanning the gap. Per germline, CDR1 SQVTM and CDR2 ANQGSEA. This clonotype was obtained from a woman between 45 and 65 years old who had recovered from COVID-19. This chain connects TRBV29-1 to TRBJ1-1; D may be TRBD1 (6 bases). The sequenced material came from PBMCs or T cells enriched from blood (not recorded which). CDR3 DNA: TGCAGCGTCGGACAGACGAACACTGAAGCTTTCTTT. Translation: CSVGQTNTEAFF.